These 31 T cell receptor beta chains were sequenced from one sample in a study of cytomegalovirus exposure and HLA in healthy donors. PCR employed 60 Vbeta and 13 Jbeta primers. The table came from immunoSEQ multiplex PCR; TCRdb's copy has only in-frame clones and leaves some out. The sample lists about 170,000 clones, around 80% occurring once. The sequenced sample consisted of PBMCs. These receptors all stem from a woman in her twenties or thirties in good health and CMV-seropositive.

This chain uses TRBV5-4 with TRBJ1-1; 7 nucleotides match TRBD1. V shed 5 bases and J 6 bases; nucleotides not matched to a gene: 13. The CDR3 has 15 residues. Germline V gives CDR1 SGHNT, CDR2 YYREEE (reference sequence). CDR3: CASSPPAAGGPEAFF. The CDR3 nucleotides are TGTGCCAGCAGTCCCCCCGCCGCAGGGGGACCTGAAGCTTTCTTT.

The V and J genes are TRBV5-6 and TRBJ2-7; 8 nucleotides match TRBD1. CDR3 length: 14 residues. Germline CDR1 and CDR2: SGHDT and YYEEEE. V lost 1 base, J lost 6 bases, and 6 bases stayed unmatched. The CDR3 bases are TGTGCCAGCAGCTTGCCAGGGGGACAGGTCGAGCAGTACTTC. This translates into CASSLPGGQVEQYF.

This clone is a singleton in its sample. The V and J genes are TRBV7-6 and TRBJ1-1; TRBD1 is a possible D gene (5 bases). V dropped 0 bases and J dropped 6 bases, with 11 bases sitting between them. Per the germline V gene, CDR1 is SGHVS and CDR2 is FNYEAQ. This CDR3 has 14 amino acids. The CDR3 DNA sequence: TGTGCCAGCAGCTTAGCGTCGGGGGGAGCTGAAGCTTTCTTT. It encodes CASSLASGGAEAFF. Based on the CDR3 plus reference TRBV7-6 and TRBJ1-1, the full variable domain is GAGVSQSPRYKVTKRGQDVALRCDPISGHVSLYWYRQALGQGPEFLTYFNYEAQQDKSGLPNDRFSAERPEGSISTLTIQRTEQRDSAMYRCASSLASGGAEAFFGQGTRLTVV.

This clone appeared many times. Distinct nucleotide sequences in the sample also encode this CDR3. The chain has TRBV15 and TRBJ2-1; 8 bases fit TRBD1. Trimming removed 4 bases from V and 6 bases from J; junction bases left unmatched: 5. The CDR3 is made up of 14 amino acids. Per germline, CDR1 LNHNV and CDR2 YYDKDF (reference sequence). For the CDR3, the DNA is TGTGCCACCAGCAAAGGACAGGGCGGCAATGAGCAGTTCTTC. Its protein product is CATSKGQGGNEQFF.

The chain recombines TRBV10-3 with TRBJ2-1, with 8 bases fitting TRBD2. The CDR3 sequence is 14 residues long. CDR1 and CDR2 (germline): ENHRY, SYGVKD. Germline trimming cut 4 bases from V and 12 bases from J; bases unmatched to any gene: 11. The DNA for the CDR3 is TGTGCCATCAGTGTAGACACTAGCGGAATTAGGCAGTTCTTC. Its protein is CAISVDTSGIRQFF.

The V call is TRBV6-5, the J call TRBJ1-1, with D possibly matching TRBD1 (6 bases). This CDR3 contains 14 residues. The ends were cut back, 3 bases at V and 5 bases at J, with 13 bases in the middle. Germline V gene sequence: CDR1 MNHEY, CDR2 SVGAGI. The CDR3 reads CASSYEPRGTEAFF. The CDR3 DNA reads as TGTGCCAGCAGTTATGAGCCGAGGGGGACTGAAGCTTTCTTT.

The J gene is TRBJ1-2, the V gene TRBV5-1; perhaps TRBD1 as D (6 bases). CDR1 SGHRS and CDR2 YFSETQ come from the germline V gene. The CDR3 has 14 residues. Trimming stripped 3 bases from V and 7 bases from J, with 16 bases between. Here the CDR3 reads CASSWGGQASGYTF. CDR3 nucleotides: TGCGCCAGCAGCTGGGGGGGGCAGGCAAGTGGCTACACCTTC.

The chain recombines TRBV7-9 with TRBJ2-1; 7 bases agree with TRBD2. After removal of 1 base from V and 4 bases from J, the junction contained 4 bases not matched to a gene. Germline CDR1 is SEHNR and CDR2 is FQNEAQ (reference sequence). The CDR3 consists of 15 residues. The CDR3 loop is CASSLGGGQYNEQFF. DNA for the CDR3: TGTGCCAGCAGCTTAGGGGGGGGTCAGTACAATGAGCAGTTCTTC.

This rearrangement joins TRBV29-1 to TRBJ2-7; 7 bases are a match to TRBD2. The CDR3 loop spans 14 amino acids. V lost 3 bases and J lost 3; bases outside the gene matches: 8. Germline values: CDR1 SQVTM, CDR2 ANQGSEA. CDR3 sequence reads: CSVEEDGGVYEQYF. The DNA for the CDR3 is TGCAGCGTTGAGGAAGATGGGGGGGTCTACGAGCAGTACTTC.

This clone appeared a few times. The chain carries TRBV7-2 and TRBJ1-2; 7 bases agree with TRBD1. The CDR3 has 11 amino acids. With V trimmed by 4 bases and J by 14 bases, 7 bases remained unmatched. Germline lookup yields CDR1 SGHTA and CDR2 FQGNSA. The DNA of the CDR3 is TGTGCCAGCAGCTCCGACAGGGCCAAAACCTTC. Protein product: CASSSDRAKTF.

This clone turned up a few times. V and J are TRBV30 and TRBJ1-5, with D possibly matching TRBD1 (6 bases). Trimming removed 5 bases from V and 6 bases from J, with 14 bases in between. The germline V gene encodes CDR1 GTSNPN and CDR2 SVGIG (reference sequence). This CDR3 spans 13 amino acids. CDR3 amino acids: CAWGTGIIQPQHF. CDR3 bases: TGTGCCTGGGGCACAGGGATAATTCAGCCCCAGCATTTT.

This clone was detected once. The chain carries TRBV18 and TRBJ2-2; possibly TRBD2 for D (6 bases). The CDR3 has 15 amino acids. Germline V gene data show CDR1 as KGHSH and CDR2 as LQKENI. V gave up 3 bases and J gave up 5 bases, with 13 bases separating them. DNA of the CDR3: TGTGCCAGCTCACCTACTCGGGGAGGTACCGGGGAGCTGTTTTTT. The encoded protein is CASSPTRGGTGELFF.

The genes are TRBV6-5 and TRBJ1-3; D not resolved. V was pared by 0 bases and J by 1 base, with 4 bases between. Germline CDR1 MNHEY, CDR2 SVGAGI. There are 14 residues in the CDR3. The CDR3 region has the DNA TGTGCCAGCAGTTACTCCGGTTCTGGAAACACCATATATTTT. Its protein product is CASSYSGSGNTIYF.

CDR3: CASSKRTGANAEAFF. The DNA of the CDR3 is TGTGCCAGCAGTAAGCGGACAGGGGCCAACGCTGAAGCTTTCTTT. The chain recombines TRBV28 with TRBJ1-1, with 9 bases that match TRBD1. The CDR3 loop spans 15 amino acids. J lost 6 bases, V lost 5 bases, and 10 bases had no gene match. In germline, CDR1 is MDHEN, CDR2 SYDVKM.

This clone was seen just once. This chain links TRBV10-1 with TRBJ1-1; D uncertain. The CDR3 consists of 14 residues. In germline, CDR1 is WNHNN, CDR2 SYGVQD (reference sequence). V lost 5 bases to trimming and J lost 4 bases, with 14 bases between them. DNA for the CDR3: TGCGCCAGCAGTTTGGACCGGGATGGCACTGAAGCTTTCTTT. Its protein product is CASSLDRDGTEAFF.

The V and J genes are TRBV5-1 and TRBJ2-2; 13 bases agree with TRBD2. Germline loops: CDR1 SGHRS, CDR2 YFSETQ. The CDR3 covers 22 residues. V dropped 0 bases and J dropped 6; count of bases not matched to a gene: 20. CDR3 amino acids: CASSLGLGPRGLAGPFAGELFF. CDR3 coding DNA: TGCGCCAGCAGCTTGGGGCTGGGGCCGAGGGGACTAGCGGGGCCCTTTGCCGGGGAGCTGTTTTTT.

The chain joins TRBV7-2 to TRBJ1-5; 7 nucleotides agree with TRBD1. Germline-derived CDR1 and CDR2 are SGHTA and FQGNSA. Trimming removed 6 bases from V and 4 bases from J; junction bases left unmatched: 9. The CDR3 totals 15 residues. The DNA of the CDR3 is TGTGCCAGCAGTCCGGACAGGTTGAGGAATCAGCCCCAGCATTTT. Translation: CASSPDRLRNQPQHF. Together with reference TRBV7-2 and TRBJ1-5, the CDR3 gives the full variable domain: GAGVSQSPSNKVTEKGKDVELRCDPISGHTALYWYRQSLGQGLEFLIYFQGNSAPDKSGLPSDRFSAERTGGSVSTLTIQRTQQEDSAVYLCASSPDRLRNQPQHFGDGTRLSIL.

V usage is TRBV7-9 and J usage is TRBJ1-1; D perhaps matches TRBD1 (5 bases). Germline V gene lookup returns CDR1 SEHNR and CDR2 FQNEAQ (reference sequence). Trimming pared 6 bases from V and 4 bases from J, leaving 15 bases between. This CDR3 has 14 residues. The CDR3: CASRSGWGVTEAFF. DNA of the CDR3: TGTGCCAGCAGGTCAGGGTGGGGCGTCACTGAAGCTTTCTTT.

This clone was seen a single time. The chain recombines TRBV27 with TRBJ2-1, with D perhaps TRBD2 (5 bases). Germline lookup yields CDR1 MNHEY and CDR2 SMNVEV (reference sequence). V shed 1 base and J shed 4 bases, with 14 bases lying between them. The CDR3 runs to 16 residues. In DNA, the CDR3 is TGTGCCAGCAGTTTATTGGGCGGGCCGAGATACAATGAGCAGTTCTTC. This codes for CASSLLGGPRYNEQFF.

J is TRBJ2-1 and V is TRBV9; possibly TRBD2 for D (7 bases). This CDR3 spans 16 amino acids. CDR1 is SGDLS, CDR2 YYNGEE, per germline. Trimming removed 5 bases at V and 6 bases at J, with 21 bases between. CDR3 residues: CASSAPRGDKLNEQFF. The CDR3 DNA follows: TGTGCCAGCAGTGCACCTCGGGGGGACAAGCTCAATGAGCAGTTCTTC.

V usage is TRBV4-3 and J usage is TRBJ2-1; a possible D gene is TRBD2 (5 bases). This CDR3 spans 15 amino acids. Germline lookup yields CDR1 LGHNA and CDR2 YSLEER. Trimming left V 0 bases short and J 3 bases short, with 9 bases between. CDR3 nucleotides: TGCGCCAGCAGCCAAGATCCCGGGATCTACAATGAGCAGTTCTTC. This gives the protein CASSQDPGIYNEQFF.

This clone has only one observation. The chain links TRBV6-5 to TRBJ1-6, with D possibly TRBD1 on 5 matching bases. Trimming removed 7 bases from V and 8 bases from J, with 12 bases in between. The CDR3 extends over 13 amino acids. Germline CDR1 and CDR2: MNHEY and SVGAGI. This CDR3 is CASIRDSYSPLHF. Written as DNA, the CDR3 is TGTGCCAGCATAAGGGACTCGTATTCACCCCTCCACTTT.

This clone is a singleton in its sample. The CDR3 nucleotides are TGTGCCAGCAGTTATCGACTAGCGGGGGGAGACAATGAGCAGTTCTTC. This sequence encodes CASSYRLAGGDNEQFF. The chain joins TRBV27 to TRBJ2-1, with 13 nucleotides matching TRBD2. The CDR3 runs to 16 residues. The germline V gene encodes CDR1 MNHEY and CDR2 SMNVEV (reference sequence). The V segment lost 4 bases and the J segment 5 bases; nucleotides outside the gene matches: 5.

Remarks on this clone: This CDR3 is also generated by other DNA sequences in the sample. CDR3 amino acids: CASSSTGFSGNTIYF. The CDR3 bases are TGTGCCAGCAGCTCCACAGGGTTCTCCGGAAACACCATATATTTT. The rearrangement joins TRBV5-4 to TRBJ1-3, with D possibly TRBD1 on 6 matching bases. There are 15 residues in the CDR3. Germline CDR1 and CDR2: SGHNT and YYREEE (reference sequence). The ends were cut back, 3 bases at V and 4 bases at J, with 14 bases in the middle.

The V call is TRBV30, the J call TRBJ2-5; 9 bases align to TRBD2. Germline CDR1 GTSNPN, CDR2 SVGIG (reference sequence). The length of the CDR3 is 13 residues. V shed 0 bases and J 4 bases; nucleotides not matched to a gene: 0. The CDR3 DNA follows: TGTGCCTGGAGTGTAGCGGGAGGAGAGACCCAGTACTTC. Residues: CAWSVAGGETQYF.

The CDR3 nucleotides read TGCGCCAGCGCCTCCCGGGACTCTAGGGCCGGGGAGCTGTTTTTT. It yields the protein CASASRDSRAGELFF. The chain joins TRBV5-1 to TRBJ2-2; possible D gene TRBD2, 6 bases. The length of the CDR3 is 15 residues. Per germline, CDR1 SGHRS and CDR2 YFSETQ. Trimming left V 7 bases short and J 6 bases short, with 19 bases between.

V is TRBV7-9 and J is TRBJ1-2; 9 bases map to TRBD1. The CDR3 extends over 15 amino acids. Germline CDR1 reads SEHNR; CDR2 reads FQNEAQ (reference sequence). V was clipped by 5 bases and J by 4 bases; unmatched bases: 8. CDR3 in amino acids: CASSITGGEPYGYTF. The DNA of the CDR3 is TGTGCCAGCAGCATCACAGGGGGCGAACCCTATGGCTACACCTTC.

This clone was seen a handful of times. The chain uses TRBV6-1 and TRBJ2-3; D is uncertain. CDR1 is MNHNS and CDR2 is SASEGT in the germline V gene. Trimming removed 7 bases at V and 4 bases at J, with 15 bases between. CDR3 length: 14 residues. The CDR3 DNA follows: TGTGCCAGCACTATTTTTCGAGTTCCAGATACGCAGTATTTT. As protein: CASTIFRVPDTQYF.

The chain recombines TRBV6-5 with TRBJ1-5; perhaps TRBD1 as D (6 bases). The CDR3 is made up of 14 amino acids. Trimming pared 7 bases from V and 6 bases from J, leaving 16 bases between. Germline V gene sequence: CDR1 MNHEY, CDR2 SVGAGI. The CDR3 region is CASNFRGGSQPQHF. CDR3 in DNA: TGTGCCAGCAACTTCAGGGGAGGGTCTCAGCCCCAGCATTTT.

J is TRBJ2-1 and V is TRBV19; 8 bases map to TRBD2. J gave up 6 bases and V 3 bases, and 10 bases lay outside the gene matches. Germline CDR1 and CDR2: LNHDA and SQIVND (reference sequence). This CDR3 is built from 16 residues. This CDR3 reads CASSIMGSGAGNEQFF. The CDR3 DNA reads TGTGCCAGTAGTATCATGGGTAGCGGGGCGGGCAATGAGCAGTTCTTC. Using reference TRBV19 and TRBJ2-1 for the parts outside the CDR3, the full variable domain is DGGITQSPKYLFRKEGQNVTLSCEQNLNHDAMYWYRQDPGQGLRLIYYSQIVNDFQKGDIAEGYSVSREKKESFPLTVTSAQKNPTAFYLCASSIMGSGAGNEQFFGPGTRLTVL.

The chain is built from TRBV7-9 and TRBJ2-1, with TRBD2 matching over 7 bases. This CDR3 spans 15 amino acids. CDR1 is SEHNR, CDR2 FQNEAQ, per germline (reference sequence). Trimming cost V 7 bases and J 8 bases; bases outside gene matches: 14. The CDR3 reads CASTKVGLVADEQFF. The CDR3 DNA reads TGTGCCAGCACCAAGGTTGGACTAGTTGCCGATGAGCAGTTCTTC.